Here is one TCR beta chain with its context. The antigen remains undetermined. This sample is drawn from a study of T-cell memory formation after mild COVID-19. Background on the study: Largely, the TCR clusters proved donor specific. Whole-study results and caveats: A second wave expanding day 15 to 37 was CD4+-biased; contracting clones were balanced. The finding that pre-infection memory included some responding clones suggested that cross-reactive memory joined.

V trimming: 3 bases; J trimming: 3 bases; junction bases outside the gene matches: 7. CDR1 and CDR2 (germline): SGDLS, YYNGEE. The CDR3 runs 15 residues. MiXCR, run by TCRdb on the 5' RACE reads, gives a single entry per CDR3 protein. This sample yields almost 250,000 distinct CDR3 sequences, of which roughly 15% are seen a single time; 2% to 2.5% belongs to the top ten. Sequenced: PBMCs or a T cell subset sorted from them (not recorded which). This TCR was recovered from an adult woman who had mild COVID-19 (a few samples of this study predate the infection). Cell type and time point are not known. This chain joins TRBV9 and TRBJ2-3, with 7 bases matching TRBD1. Here the CDR3 DNA reads TGTGCCAGCAGCGCGGGACAGTTAACGACAGATACGCAGTATTTT. It encodes CASSAGQLTTDTQYF. The whole variable domain, filled in from reference TRBV9 and TRBJ2-3, reads DSGVTQTPKHLITATGQRVTLRCSPRSGDLSVYWYQQSLDQGLQFLIQYYNGEERAKGNILERFSAQQFPDLHSELNLSSLELGDSALYFCASSAGQLTTDTQYFGPGTRLTVL.